This T cell receptor beta chain was captured by sequencing in a study of cytomegalovirus exposure and HLA in healthy donors (TCRdb year 2017). About the investigation overall: In an earlier analysis of around 540 of the donors, under 300 Gb of sequence data and 117 million unique TCR beta sequences from some 170 million T cells were reported. In the later analysis, no new phenotypic data were used to find candidate immune exposures; instead, reliance was placed on TCR beta sequences and their occurrence across donors. The study profiled the T cell repertoires of around 700 subjects by immunosequencing and related them to cytomegalovirus serostatus. To predict cytomegalovirus infection status, the study brought together high-throughput TCR immunosequencing, statistical association of individual TCRs with disease status, and machine learning. Alongside the repertoire data, information on donor age, sex, ethnicity and CMV serostatus was compiled. A later analysis re-analyzed previously published TCR beta repertoires from approximately 700 donors and added high-resolution HLA genotyping to study TCR occurrence patterns. The study aimed to test whether cataloging public T cell receptors could reveal signatures of past pathogen exposure. A later genetic analysis used genome-wide SNP genotypes for about 65% of the roughly 670 donors, treating that subset as a discovery cohort. Among about 400 genotyped donors of the cohort, an average of approximately 240,000 unique TCR beta nucleotide sequences was sequenced per donor, of which about 19% were non-productive. Both class I and class II loci were covered by HLA typing, at four-digit resolution. Of the 398 genotyped donors, roughly 76% were placed in the genetic ancestry cluster associated with self-reported Caucasian donors. An earlier analysis of 587 of the donors applied high-throughput TCR beta sequencing to assess whether each TCR beta V gene segment acted as functional or pseudogenic. Besides the first cohort of around 700 subjects, a separate validation cohort made up of some 110 different subjects was used. Approximately 310 gigabases of sequencing data and approximately 93 million unique TCR sequences were included in an early release covering about 600 HLA-typed donors. The number of typed donors differed by locus: 629-630 for A, B, C, DRB1 and DQB1; 522 for DQA1; approximately 600 for DPA1; and roughly 490 for DPB1. Roughly 5 DR-DQ haplotypes were treated as single units for association and clustering because of strong linkage in the cohort. All discovery cohort repertoires had been generated on a single sequencing platform.

The cohort consisted of 670 or so healthy bone marrow donors. At the time of sampling, every cohort member was nominally healthy, though immune exposures that went unrecorded were likely present. The donor tested CMV seropositive and was one of the 289 seropositive cohort members. A peripheral blood sample was provided by each donor, and peripheral blood mononuclear cells were used for TCR beta sequencing. The Qiagen DNeasy Blood Extraction Kit was used to extract genomic DNA from the blood cell samples. About this clone: This clone's antigen is unknown.

Libraries were constructed by the immunoSEQ multiplex PCR assay. A mixture of 60 forward primers for TCR Vbeta segments and 13 reverse primers for TCR Jbeta segments was used in the multiplex PCR. The CDR3 region of rearranged TCR beta genes was amplified from genomic DNA with a multiplex PCR assay. The amplified TCR beta libraries were sequenced on the Illumina HiSeq System as 87-base-pair reads. The published analysis was carried out like this. In a later analysis, tens of millions of unique TCR beta chains were counted across the approximately 670 repertoires, and roughly 11 million of these chains were shared by at least two donors. A nearest-neighbor algorithm error-corrected the raw reads and collapsed the reads into unique sequences, merging closely related sequences to remove PCR and sequencing errors. V, D and J gene segments were assigned by aligning CDR3 sequences to IMGT reference sequences. For a sequence to be retained, a match of at least six nucleotides to both a V gene segment and a J gene segment was required. A rearrangement was called productive if the CDR3 had no stop codons and remained in frame with V and J, and every other rearrangement was called non-productive. Following IMGT convention, CDR3 was defined as the stretch from the second conserved V-encoded cysteine to the conserved J-encoded phenylalanine. Sequences without an unambiguous match to a single V gene segment were excluded from the earlier analysis of a few hundred of the donors. An earlier analysis of under 750 of the donors called V segments functional above 56.7% productive rearrangements and segregating when the between-donor standard deviation exceeded 5%. A statistical classification framework was developed to diagnose cytomegalovirus status using the catalog of TCR beta chain sequences. A later analysis assigned V and J genes by comparing TCR nucleotide sequences with IMGT/GENE-DB human TR gene sequences. Using the TCRdist pipeline, a later analysis assigned CDR3 sequences along with most-parsimonious VDJ recombination scenarios. In a later analysis, every TCR beta chain was defined by the combination of its CDR3 amino acid sequence and its V-gene family, and reads without a unique V-gene family were dropped. As a way to deal with suspected cross-contamination and a sequencing artifact, a later analysis dropped hundreds of nucleotide sequences that were highly shared and had low generation probability. For each public chain, a later analysis derived a clonal expansion index from normalized ranks of inferred template counts within each repertoire. In a later analysis, generation probabilities were computed using a VDJ recombination model fitted to out-of-frame rearrangements, and the results were checked against IGoR. A later analysis scored TCR-TCR, TCR-HLA and TCR-CMV co-occurrence with hypergeometric tests, applying a repertoire-size bias correction to TCR pairs. To estimate false discovery rates, a later analysis permuted the HLA or CMV assignments 20 times. A later analysis grouped co-occurring TCRs with DBSCAN, adding TCRdist sequence similarity when clustering within HLA-allele-positive subsets. Co-occurrence clustering excluded repertoires with fewer than 30,000 or more than 120,000 public chains, plus five with anomalous nucleotide sharing. TCRdb stores this immuneACCESS table with in-frame sequences only. Part of the clones is absent; in the studies checked, under half of the shortfall reflects unresolved V genes, and no reason is known for the rest. V and J calls and clone size follow that table, whereas D and trimming were derived from the DNA. This sample's table lists around 100,000 clones. The biggest ten clones account for 6.8% of the sample.

General conclusions and limits of the study: In both the original and validation cohorts, the classifier was reported to diagnose cytomegalovirus status with high specificity and sensitivity. A later analysis found that HLA-associated TCR beta chains were more clonally expanded and had lower generation probabilities than equally common non-associated chains. In a later analysis, 16,951 TCR beta sequences were associated with specific HLA alleles at a false discovery rate of 0.05. A later analysis found that most CMV-associated TCR beta chains appeared HLA-restricted, with HLA associations seemingly driven largely by CMV exposure. An association between a missense DCLRE1C variant and V-gene and J-gene trimming of TCR beta chains was found in a later genetic analysis and replicated in an independent cohort. A total of roughly 160 TCR beta chains were listed by the study as associated with cytomegalovirus. The authors suggested that the approach could potentially be generalized to other disease states and immunological phenotypes. For the cohort, immune exposure information was limited to CMV serostatus. In a later analysis, several top co-occurrence clusters were reported to appear linked to parvovirus B19, influenza, CMV and Epstein-Barr virus. Some IMGT-functional V segments, including TRBV6-2 and TRBV6-3, could not be told apart with the 87-base-pair reads, so those segments were excluded. The presence/absence analyses assumed that sequencing depth was roughly uniform across donors, and that assumption may not be true. According to a later genetic analysis, donors in an Asian-associated ancestry cluster had fewer N-insertions in productive TCRs than the approximately 710-donor mean. In a later analysis, TCR association rates were found to vary across HLA loci, with the most associated TCRs seen for DRB1 alleles and the fewest for HLA-C alleles. Strong co-occurrence of HLA alleles, especially DR and DQ, made assigning TCR associations to individual alleles difficult. A cluster of highly shared sequence variants was judged likely to represent a technical artifact of the sequencing pipeline. In an earlier analysis of 450 to 750 of the donors, most TCR beta V segments appeared in productive rearrangements about 90% or about 30% of the time, broadly matching IMGT annotations. Correlated functional status among segregating V segments might reflect linkage disequilibrium, but an unknown experimental factor could not be ruled out. Because counts were too low, about 18 rarely observed V segments, including chromosome 9 orphons, were excluded from the earlier analysis of fewer than 650 of the donors. Three of the identified cytomegalovirus-associated TCR beta chains were confirmed in vitro to be specific for cytomegalovirus antigens. A further reported finding was that TCR beta sequences accurately predicted the HLA-A and HLA-B alleles for most subjects in the first cohort. Because HLA typing was missing for some donors at each locus, association tests included only the typed subset. Across donors, most TCR sequences were observed very rarely, whereas some public TCRs were present in many individuals. The cohort was sequenced for TCR beta chains only, and without alpha or paired-chain data the features that could be detected were limited.

CDR1 and CDR2 were assigned from the germline V gene as SQVTM and ANQGSEA. The CDR3 holds 12 amino acids from the cysteine to the phenylalanine. Only the CDR3 DNA stays, 36 bases, in frame from base 1. Relative to germline, V is 4 bases shorter and J is 6 bases shorter, with 10 bases between their ends. Sequencing used PBMCs. The sequence derives from a man aged 35 to 55 in good health and CMV-seropositive. The receptor chain draws on TRBV29-1 and TRBJ2-1; a tentative D match to TRBD1 spans 5 bases. For the CDR3, the sequence is CSVVTGSNEQFF. The nucleotide sequence reads TGCAGCGTTGTAACAGGAAGCAATGAGCAGTTCTTC.